The clone carrying this T cell receptor (beta chain) appeared a single time. In the authors' methods: As immunoSEQ supplied junction-only sequences (without quality scores), filtering differed. The assay was immunoSEQ multiplex PCR, and TCRdb's table has in-frame clones only and misses some. From that table come the V and J calls and clone size; the DNA was used to work out D and trimming. In the table there are about 2 million clones, 85% to 95% of which are singletons. This sample was included in a study of shared clonotypes between healthy human individuals. The CDR3 contains 16 residues. Germline lookup yields CDR1 SEHNR and CDR2 FQNEAQ (reference sequence). Between the trimmed V and J ends, which lost 5 bases and 1 base, there was a span of 17 bases. Terminally differentiated effector memory CD45RA+ cells were excluded from the naive CD8 cells, which were CD45RO-negative and positively selected for CCR7.

The source material was naive CD8+ T cells sorted from blood. This clonotype was sampled from a man younger than 35 in good health. The rearrangement links TRBV7-9 to TRBJ2-5, with D perhaps TRBD2 (5 bases). CDR3 sequence: CASSPFRGLFQETQYF. The CDR3 region has the DNA TGTGCCAGCAGCCCGTTCCGCGGGCTATTCCAAGAGACCCAGTACTTC.